This passage covers 19 T cell receptor beta chains from one sample sequenced in a study of PD-1 blockade in classical Hodgkin lymphoma. Assay: immunoSEQ multiplex PCR; the TCRdb copy retains only in-frame clones and omits some. The table has roughly 23,000 clones, over 60% seen once. No patient escaped relapse after autologous stem cell transplantation, and brentuximab vedotin exposure varied. Sequenced material: peripheral blood mononuclear cells (PBMCs), taken at baseline. Receptor source: a human donor with classical Hodgkin lymphoma.

This chain links TRBV6-6 with TRBJ1-6; no clear D gene. The CDR3 has 15 amino acids. The V end was cut by 5 bases, the J end by 9 bases, with 17 bases between. From germline, CDR1 is MNHNY and CDR2 SVGAGI (reference sequence). The CDR3 DNA sequence: TGTGCCAGCAGTCGAGGTGGTTCCCGGGCTTCACCCCTCCACTTT. Protein sequence: CASSRGGSRASPLHF.

This clone has a handful of counts. The V gene is TRBV9, the J gene TRBJ1-3; D is perhaps TRBD1 (5 bases). There are 18 residues in the CDR3. Germline assignment: CDR1 SGDLS and CDR2 YYNGEE. Deletions cut 3 bases from V and 4 bases from J, with 23 bases between. The CDR3 nucleotides are TGTGCCAGCAGCGGCTCGTGGGGCCTAGGGAGAGGAGGAAACACCATATATTTT. Amino acids: CASSGSWGLGRGGNTIYF.

By share of the sample, this clone is large. The J gene is TRBJ2-1, the V gene TRBV27, with 11 bases that match TRBD2. The CDR3 totals 16 residues. J was trimmed by 6 bases and V by 4 bases; bases with no gene match: 8. Looked up from germline, CDR1 is MNHEY and CDR2 is SMNVEV (reference sequence). The CDR3 loop is CASSWTSGFLPNEQFF. The DNA for the CDR3 is TGTGCCAGCAGTTGGACTAGCGGGTTTTTACCCAATGAGCAGTTCTTC.

The rearrangement links TRBV2 to TRBJ2-7; D ambiguous. Germline CDR1 is SNHLY and CDR2 is FYNNEI. V lost 5 bases and J 6 bases, leaving 11 bases between the germline ends. CDR3 length: 12 amino acids. CDR3 in DNA: TGTGCCAGCAGTACCCTACCTACCGAGCAGTACTTC. Protein product: CASSTLPTEQYF.

This clone showed up just once. J is TRBJ1-2 and V is TRBV7-8, with D possibly matching TRBD1 (5 bases). The length of the CDR3 is 14 residues. Trimming left V 1 base short and J 6 bases short, with 12 bases between. In germline, CDR1 is SGHVS, CDR2 FQNEAQ. The CDR3, as DNA: TGTGCCAGCAGCTTAGGTTTGGGGGTAGATGGCTACACCTTC. Protein sequence: CASSLGLGVDGYTF.

V gene TRBV5-1 combines with J gene TRBJ2-7, with 11 bases aligning to TRBD1. This CDR3 is 16 amino acids long. Losses at the gene ends were 4 bases for V and 1 base for J; bases not matched to a gene: 7. From germline, CDR1 is SGHRS and CDR2 YFSETQ. The CDR3 nucleotides read TGCGCCAGCAGCCCCCGGACAGGGGGCTTTTCCTACGAGCAGTACTTC. It translates to CASSPRTGGFSYEQYF. The full variable domain, completed using reference TRBV5-1 and TRBJ2-7, is KAGVTQTPRYLIKTRGQQVTLSCSPISGHRSVSWYQQTPGQGLQFLFEYFSETQRNKGNFPGRFSGRQFSNSRSEMNVSTLELGDSALYLCASSPRTGGFSYEQYFGPGTRLTVT.

The chain is built from TRBV6-1 and TRBJ1-3; D possibly corresponds to TRBD1 (5 bases). The CDR3 covers 15 residues. Germline V lookup: CDR1 MNHNS, CDR2 SASEGT. V was clipped by 4 bases and J by 0 bases, with 10 bases between them. CDR3 in amino acids: CASSGYGTSGNTIYF. DNA for the CDR3: TGTGCCAGCAGTGGATATGGGACCTCTGGAAACACCATATATTTT.

The chain's CDR3 is CASSPLVDSSYEQYF. Written as DNA, the CDR3 is TGCGCCAGCAGCCCCCTTGTTGACAGCTCCTACGAGCAGTACTTC. V usage is TRBV4-3 and J usage is TRBJ2-7, with D possibly TRBD1 on 5 matching bases. Germline-derived CDR1 and CDR2 are LGHNA and YSLEER. V lost 4 bases and J 0 bases, leaving 13 bases between the germline ends. This CDR3 is 15 amino acids long.

V and J are TRBV14 and TRBJ1-2; D possibly corresponds to TRBD1 (6 bases). There are 15 residues in the CDR3. In germline, CDR1 is SGHDN, CDR2 FVKESK. The germline V and J ends were trimmed by 0 bases and 7 bases, with 15 bases remaining between them. The CDR3 region is CASSQEVRGLSGYTF. The CDR3 nucleotides are TGTGCCAGCAGCCAAGAGGTCAGGGGACTAAGTGGCTACACCTTC.

The rearrangement joins TRBV7-2 to TRBJ2-2, with D perhaps matching TRBD1 or TRBD2 (5 bases each). There are 15 residues in the CDR3. The V end lost 2 bases, the J end lost 4 bases, and 11 bases lay between the germline ends. Per germline, CDR1 SGHTA and CDR2 FQGNSA. DNA for the CDR3: TGTGCCAGCAGCTTACGTGGGACCCTCACCGGGGAGCTGTTTTTT. Residues: CASSLRGTLTGELFF.

The rearrangement joins TRBV28 to TRBJ2-4; D might be TRBD2 (6 bases). V was clipped by 6 bases and J by 0 bases, with 18 bases between them. The germline CDR1 and CDR2 sequences are MDHEN and SYDVKM. This CDR3 is built from 17 residues. DNA for the CDR3: TGTGCCAGCAGGCCTTGGGGGGTTTGGGGAGCCAAAAACATTCAGTACTTC. It is translated as CASRPWGVWGAKNIQYF. Combining the CDR3 with reference TRBV28 and TRBJ2-4 gives the whole variable domain DVKVTQSSRYLVKRTGEKVFLECVQDMDHENMFWYRQDPGLGLRLIYFSYDVKMKEKGDIPEGYSVSREKKERFSLILESASTNQTSMYLCASRPWGVWGAKNIQYFGAGTRLSVL.

The rearrangement joins TRBV7-9 to TRBJ1-4, with D unresolved. Germline CDR1 and CDR2: SEHNR and FQNEAQ (reference sequence). There are 12 residues in the CDR3. Trimming took off 2 bases at V and 7 bases at J, with 5 bases between the two ends. The CDR3 here is CASSLWGEKLFF. In DNA, the CDR3 is TGTGCCAGCAGCTTATGGGGTGAAAAACTGTTTTTT.

This chain links TRBV5-4 with TRBJ1-2, with D unresolved. V dropped 4 bases and J dropped 0 bases, with 10 bases sitting between them. CDR3 length: 14 residues. CDR1 SGHNT and CDR2 YYREEE come from the germline V gene (reference sequence). The CDR3 protein is CASSGPYPNYGYTF. CDR3 sequence (DNA): TGTGCCAGCAGCGGGCCTTATCCTAACTATGGCTACACCTTC. The full variable domain, with the rest looked up from reference TRBV5-4 and TRBJ1-2, is ETGVTQSPTHLIKTRGQQVTLRCSSQSGHNTVSWYQQALGQGPQFIFQYYREEENGRGNFPPRFSGLQFPNYSSELNVNALELDDSALYLCASSGPYPNYGYTFGSGTRLTVV.

The rearrangement uses TRBV6-6 and TRBJ2-7; D remains unclear. The CDR3 covers 14 residues. Germline V gene sequence: CDR1 MNHNY, CDR2 SVGAGI (reference sequence). V gave up 6 bases and J gave up 4 bases, with 16 bases separating them. This CDR3 reads CASSLPDPPYEQYV. CDR3 nucleotide sequence: TGTGCCAGCAGCCTCCCGGACCCCCCTTACGAGCAGTACGTC.

This clone was detected a few times. The rearrangement uses TRBV7-2 and TRBJ2-2; 8 bases are a match to TRBD1. V lost 4 bases to trimming and J lost 3 bases; unmatched junction nucleotides: 4. The CDR3 loop spans 15 amino acids. The germline V gene has CDR1 SGHTA and CDR2 FQGNSA. CDR3 nucleotides: TGTGCCAGCAGCTCGGGACAGGACTACACCGGGGAGCTGTTTTTT. Translated, it gives CASSSGQDYTGELFF.

V is TRBV9 and J is TRBJ2-2; 7 nucleotides agree with TRBD1. V lost 4 bases and J lost 6; bases outside the gene matches: 12. This CDR3 has 16 residues. Germline-derived CDR1 and CDR2 are SGDLS and YYNGEE. The CDR3 here is CASSFYDRVGAGELFF. The CDR3 DNA reads TGTGCCAGCAGCTTTTACGACAGGGTCGGTGCCGGGGAGCTGTTTTTT.

The V and J genes are TRBV14 and TRBJ1-3; D is uncertain. The CDR3 runs 14 residues. CDR1 is SGHDN and CDR2 is FVKESK in the germline V gene. The V end was cut by 1 base, the J end by 2 bases, with 6 bases between. The CDR3 loop reads CASSQAHPGNTIYF. CDR3 DNA: TGTGCCAGCAGCCAAGCACACCCTGGAAACACCATATATTTT.

This clone appeared a few times. The chain uses TRBV28 and TRBJ1-5; D not certain. From germline, CDR1 is MDHEN and CDR2 SYDVKM. The CDR3 extends over 12 amino acids. V dropped 3 bases and J dropped 5 bases, with 5 bases sitting between them. This chain's CDR3 is CASSFTYQPQHF. The CDR3 nucleotides read TGTGCCAGCAGTTTCACCTATCAGCCCCAGCATTTT.

In this sample, this clone turned up once. The V call is TRBV28, the J call TRBJ2-7; 7 bases line up with TRBD2. V was pared by 7 bases and J by 3 bases, with 3 bases of the junction left unmatched. The CDR3 has 12 residues. The germline V gene has CDR1 MDHEN and CDR2 SYDVKM. DNA for the CDR3: TGTGCCAGCACCGGGGGGAGCTACGAGCAGTACTTC. Its protein is CASTGGSYEQYF. Variable domain in full (rest from reference TRBV28 and TRBJ2-7): DVKVTQSSRYLVKRTGEKVFLECVQDMDHENMFWYRQDPGLGLRLIYFSYDVKMKEKGDIPEGYSVSREKKERFSLILESASTNQTSMYLCASTGGSYEQYFGPGTRLTVT.